These T cell receptor beta chains were read from a single sample in a study of OX40 agonist ivuxolimab in advanced cancers. TCRdb's copy holds only in-frame clones and misses some; the assay was immunoSEQ multiplex PCR. This sample has around 33,000 clones, with approximately 89% found just once. Sequences were derived from CD4+ or CD8+ T cells sorted from blood, sampled in a trial of the OX40 agonist ivuxolimab. The receptor set was obtained from an adult with an advanced solid tumor such as melanoma, head and neck, liver or kidney cancer. Both conserved end residues are part of each CDR3. The order of the fields is D gene, J gene, V gene, clone size, CDR3 protein, CDR3 DNA. The D gene is left open where the match is weak. Size is stated for part of the rows, as once, few or many counts, or as a class when the clone is expanded.

>-|TRBJ2-7|TRBV28|-
CASSFRHEQYF
TGTGCCAGCAGTTTTAGGCACGAGCAGTACTTC
>TRBD1|TRBJ2-7|TRBV5-1|-
CASSLGDRGFYEQYF
TGCGCCAGCAGCTTGGGGGACAGGGGGTTCTACGAGCAGTACTTC
>TRBD2|TRBJ2-3|TRBV5-4|-
CASSGTSGIADTQYF
TGTGCCAGCAGCGGGACTAGCGGGATTGCAGATACGCAGTATTTT
>-|TRBJ1-1|TRBV18|-
CASSPSYGGFTEAFF
TGTGCCAGCTCACCATCCTACGGGGGTTTCACTGAAGCTTTCTTT
>TRBD2|TRBJ2-1|TRBV27|-
CASSFSGSPSYNEQFF
TGTGCCAGCAGTTTTAGCGGGAGCCCCTCCTACAATGAGCAGTTCTTC
>-|TRBJ2-7|TRBV4-1|-
CASSQFSGPYEQYF
TGCGCCAGCAGCCAATTCAGCGGGCCTTACGAGCAGTACTTC
>-|TRBJ1-2|TRBV4-3|-
CASSLGHMGGYTF
TGCGCCAGCAGCCTTGGACATATGGGTGGCTACACCTTC
>-|TRBJ2-3|TRBV19|-
CASSVGGGVDTQYF
TGTGCCAGTAGTGTAGGGGGAGGGGTCGATACGCAGTATTTT
>-|TRBJ2-1|TRBV5-6|-
CASSLPGANNEQFF
TGTGCCAGCAGCTTACCTGGAGCCAACAATGAGCAGTTCTTC
>-|TRBJ2-5|TRBV7-7|-
CASSPSLVGETQYF
TGTGCCAGCAGCCCCTCTTTAGTAGGAGAGACCCAGTACTTC
>-|TRBJ1-2|TRBV27|-
CASSLRAETNYGYTF
TGTGCCAGCAGTTTACGAGCAGAAACCAACTATGGCTACACCTTC
>-|TRBJ2-3|TRBV27|-
CASSPTPTSTSTDTQYF
TGTGCCAGCAGTCCAACGCCTACTAGTACTAGCACAGATACGCAGTATTTT
>-|TRBJ2-7|TRBV16|-
CASSQSRQDYEQYF
TGTGCCAGCAGCCAATCGAGGCAAGACTACGAGCAGTACTTC
>TRBD2|TRBJ2-1|TRBV19|-
CASLDLTSGYNEQFF
TGTGCCAGCCTCGACTTGACTAGCGGTTACAATGAGCAGTTCTTC
>-|TRBJ2-7|TRBV5-5|-
CASSPTGRGTFDYERQYF
TGTGCCAGCAGCCCGACGGGGCGCGGTACCTTTGACTACGAGCGGCAGTACTTC
>-|TRBJ2-1|TRBV28|-
CASSSWTASSYNEQFF
TGTGCCAGTTCCTCCTGGACGGCAAGCTCCTACAATGAGCAGTTCTTC
>-|TRBJ2-6|TRBV27|once
CASSFWGSGANVLTF
TGTGCCAGCAGTTTCTGGGGATCAGGGGCCAACGTCCTGACTTTC
>-|TRBJ2-7|TRBV2|-
CATTQGTYEQYF
TGTGCCACGACGCAGGGTACGTACGAGCAGTACTTC
>TRBD1|TRBJ1-4|TRBV6-1|once
CASTPGQGANEKLFF
TGTGCCAGCACTCCCGGACAGGGGGCTAACGAAAAACTGTTTTTT
>-|TRBJ2-7|TRBV4-1|-
CASSPPRGTPAGEQYF
TGCGCCAGCAGCCCCCCTCGGGGGACACCCGCGGGCGAGCAGTACTTC
>TRBD2|TRBJ2-3|TRBV9|-
CASSVDQIAGLSTDTQYF
TGTGCCAGCAGCGTAGATCAGATAGCGGGTCTTAGCACAGATACGCAGTATTTT
>-|TRBJ2-3|TRBV7-9|-
CASSSRAGADTQYF
TGTGCCAGCAGCTCCAGGGCTGGGGCGGATACGCAGTATTTT
>-|TRBJ1-3|TRBV19|once
CASSPPGQRNTIYF
TGTGCCAGTAGTCCTCCGGGACAACGAAACACCATATATTTT
>-|TRBJ2-7|TRBV6-5|-
CASSYSTGLYEQYF
TGTGCCAGCAGTTACTCGACAGGCCTCTACGAGCAGTACTTC
>-|TRBJ1-1|TRBV5-1|-
CASSLADKGLNTEAFF
TGCGCCAGCAGCTTGGCCGATAAAGGGTTGAACACTGAAGCTTTCTTT